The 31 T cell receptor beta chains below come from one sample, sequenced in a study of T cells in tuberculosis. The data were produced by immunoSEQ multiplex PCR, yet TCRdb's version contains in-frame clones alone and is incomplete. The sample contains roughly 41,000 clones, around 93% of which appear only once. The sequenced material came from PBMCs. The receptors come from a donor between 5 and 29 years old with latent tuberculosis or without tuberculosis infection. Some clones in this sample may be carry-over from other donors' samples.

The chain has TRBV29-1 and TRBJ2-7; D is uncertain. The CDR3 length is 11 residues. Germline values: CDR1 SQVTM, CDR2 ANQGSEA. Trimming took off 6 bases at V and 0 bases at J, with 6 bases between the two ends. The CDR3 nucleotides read TGCAGCGTACGACTCTCCTACGAGCAGTACTTC. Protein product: CSVRLSYEQYF.

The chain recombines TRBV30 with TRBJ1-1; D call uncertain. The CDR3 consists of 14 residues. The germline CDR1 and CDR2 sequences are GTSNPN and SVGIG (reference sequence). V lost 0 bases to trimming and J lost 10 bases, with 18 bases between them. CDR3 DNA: TGTGCCTGGAGTGTACTAGGGCCTGGCAGAGGAGCTTTCTTT. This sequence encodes CAWSVLGPGRGAFF.

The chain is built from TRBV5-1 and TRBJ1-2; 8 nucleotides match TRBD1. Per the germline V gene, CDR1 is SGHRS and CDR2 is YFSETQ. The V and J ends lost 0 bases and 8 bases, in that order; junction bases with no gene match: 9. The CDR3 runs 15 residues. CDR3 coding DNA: TGCGCCAGCAGCTTGGAAGGGGGACAGGCGGGAGGCTACACCTTC. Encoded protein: CASSLEGGQAGGYTF.

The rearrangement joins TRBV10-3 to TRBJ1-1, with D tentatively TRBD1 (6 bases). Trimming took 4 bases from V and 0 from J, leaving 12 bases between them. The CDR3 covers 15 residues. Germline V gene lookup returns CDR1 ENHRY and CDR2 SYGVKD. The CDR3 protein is CAISGEQGMNTEAFF. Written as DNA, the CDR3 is TGTGCCATCAGTGGGGAACAGGGTATGAACACTGAAGCTTTCTTT.

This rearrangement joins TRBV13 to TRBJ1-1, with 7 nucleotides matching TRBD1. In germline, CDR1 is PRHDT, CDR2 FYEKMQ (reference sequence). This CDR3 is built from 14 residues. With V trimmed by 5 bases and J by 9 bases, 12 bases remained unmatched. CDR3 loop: CASSGEEAGGKAFF. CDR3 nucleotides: TGTGCCAGCAGCGGCGAGGAGGCAGGGGGGAAAGCTTTCTTT.

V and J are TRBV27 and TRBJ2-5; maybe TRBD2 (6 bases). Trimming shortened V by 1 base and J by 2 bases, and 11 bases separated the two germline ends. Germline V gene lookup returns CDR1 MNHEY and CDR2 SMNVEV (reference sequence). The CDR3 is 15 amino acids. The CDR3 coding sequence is TGTGCCAGCAGTTTATGGAGGGGACCTCAAGAGACCCAGTACTTC. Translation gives CASSLWRGPQETQYF.

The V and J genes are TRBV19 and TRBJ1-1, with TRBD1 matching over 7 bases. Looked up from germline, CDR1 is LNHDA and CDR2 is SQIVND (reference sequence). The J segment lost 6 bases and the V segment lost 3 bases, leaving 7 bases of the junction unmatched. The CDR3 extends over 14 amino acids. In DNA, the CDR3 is TGTGCCAGTAGTATTGCGACAGGGAGTTCTGAAGCTTTCTTT. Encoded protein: CASSIATGSSEAFF. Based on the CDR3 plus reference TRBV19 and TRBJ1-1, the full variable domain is DGGITQSPKYLFRKEGQNVTLSCEQNLNHDAMYWYRQDPGQGLRLIYYSQIVNDFQKGDIAEGYSVSREKKESFPLTVTSAQKNPTAFYLCASSIATGSSEAFFGQGTRLTVV.

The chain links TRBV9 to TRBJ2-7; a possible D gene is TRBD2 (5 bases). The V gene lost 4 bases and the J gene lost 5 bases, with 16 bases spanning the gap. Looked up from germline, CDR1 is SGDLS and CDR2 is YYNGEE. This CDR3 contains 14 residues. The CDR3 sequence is CASSPQPSSDEQYF. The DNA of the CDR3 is TGTGCCAGCAGCCCTCAACCTAGCTCGGACGAGCAGTACTTC.

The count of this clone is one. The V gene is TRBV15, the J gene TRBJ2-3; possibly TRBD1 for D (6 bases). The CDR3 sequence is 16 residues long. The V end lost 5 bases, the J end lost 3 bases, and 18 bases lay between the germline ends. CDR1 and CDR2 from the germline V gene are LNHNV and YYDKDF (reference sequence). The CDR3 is CATSRLQGLRTDTQYF. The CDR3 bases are TGTGCCACCAGCCGACTACAGGGTCTTAGGACAGATACGCAGTATTTT.

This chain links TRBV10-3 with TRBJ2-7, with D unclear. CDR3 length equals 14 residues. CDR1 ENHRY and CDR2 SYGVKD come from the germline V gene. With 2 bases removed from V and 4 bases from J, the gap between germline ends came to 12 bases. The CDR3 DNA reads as TGTGCCATCAGTGAGGTTGGCAGTGGTTACGAGCAGTACTTC. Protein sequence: CAISEVGSGYEQYF.

The CDR3 sequence is CASSQPGLLSGNTIYF. CDR3 nucleotide sequence: TGTGCCAGCAGTCAACCGGGACTGCTCTCTGGAAACACCATATATTTT. The chain employs TRBV7-9 and TRBJ1-3; D may be TRBD1 (5 bases). In germline, CDR1 is SEHNR, CDR2 FQNEAQ (reference sequence). The CDR3 has 16 amino acids. V shed 6 bases and J shed 0 bases, with 15 bases lying between them.

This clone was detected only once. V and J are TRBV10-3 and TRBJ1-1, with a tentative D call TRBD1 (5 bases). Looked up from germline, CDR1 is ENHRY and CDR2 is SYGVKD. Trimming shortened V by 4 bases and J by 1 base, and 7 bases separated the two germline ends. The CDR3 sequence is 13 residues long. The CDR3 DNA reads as TGTGCCATCAGTGGAGGACAGAACACTGAAGCTTTCTTT. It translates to CAISGGQNTEAFF.

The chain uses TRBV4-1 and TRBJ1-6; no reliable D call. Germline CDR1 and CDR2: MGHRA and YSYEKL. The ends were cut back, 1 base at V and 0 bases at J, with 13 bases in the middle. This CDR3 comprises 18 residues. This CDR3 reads CASSQVVPLSSYNSPLHF. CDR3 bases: TGCGCCAGCAGCCAAGTGGTCCCTTTGAGCTCCTATAATTCACCCCTCCACTTT.

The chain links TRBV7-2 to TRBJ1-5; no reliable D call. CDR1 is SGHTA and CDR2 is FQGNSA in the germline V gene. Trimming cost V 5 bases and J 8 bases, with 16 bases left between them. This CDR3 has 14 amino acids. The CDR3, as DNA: TGTGCCAGCAGCCCAAGTGGTATCACGGAGCCCCAGCATTTT. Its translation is CASSPSGITEPQHF.

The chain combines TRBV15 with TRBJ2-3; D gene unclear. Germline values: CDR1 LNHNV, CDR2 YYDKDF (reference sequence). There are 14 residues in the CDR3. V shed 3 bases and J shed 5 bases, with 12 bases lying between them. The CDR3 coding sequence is TGTGCCACCAGCAGCCCCCTAAGAGGAGATACGCAGTATTTT. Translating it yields CATSSPLRGDTQYF.

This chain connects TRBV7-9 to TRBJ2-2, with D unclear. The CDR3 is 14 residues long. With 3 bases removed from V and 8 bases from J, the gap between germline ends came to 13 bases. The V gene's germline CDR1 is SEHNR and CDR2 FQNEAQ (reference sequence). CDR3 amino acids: CASSFSGTIGELFF. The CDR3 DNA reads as TGTGCCAGCAGCTTTTCCGGAACTATTGGGGAGCTGTTTTTT.

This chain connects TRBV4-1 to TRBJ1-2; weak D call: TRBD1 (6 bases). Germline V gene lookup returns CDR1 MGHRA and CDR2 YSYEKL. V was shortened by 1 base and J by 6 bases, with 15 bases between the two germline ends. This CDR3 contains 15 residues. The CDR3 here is CASSQASDSLNGYTF. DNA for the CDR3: TGCGCCAGCAGCCAAGCCTCGGACAGCCTAAATGGCTACACCTTC.

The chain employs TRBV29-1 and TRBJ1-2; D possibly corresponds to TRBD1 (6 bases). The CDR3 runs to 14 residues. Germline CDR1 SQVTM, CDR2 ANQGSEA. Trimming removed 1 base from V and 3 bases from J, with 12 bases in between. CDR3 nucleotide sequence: TGCAGCGTTGAAGGGGCCAGGGGAGACTATGGCTACACCTTC. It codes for CSVEGARGDYGYTF.

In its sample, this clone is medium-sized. CDR3 nucleotides: TGTGCCAGCAGCTTGAGGCCGGAGGCTAACACTGAAGCTTTCTTT. Translating gives CASSLRPEANTEAFF. The chain has TRBV5-6 and TRBJ1-1; the D is unclear. CDR1 is SGHDT and CDR2 is YYEEEE in the germline V gene. The CDR3 is made up of 15 amino acids. V gave up 1 base and J gave up 2 bases, with 12 bases separating them.

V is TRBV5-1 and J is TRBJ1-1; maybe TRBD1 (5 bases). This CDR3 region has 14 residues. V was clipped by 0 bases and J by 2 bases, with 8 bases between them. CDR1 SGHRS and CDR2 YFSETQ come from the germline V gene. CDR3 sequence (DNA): TGCGCCAGCAGCTTGGAAACAGGTAACACTGAAGCTTTCTTT. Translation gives CASSLETGNTEAFF.

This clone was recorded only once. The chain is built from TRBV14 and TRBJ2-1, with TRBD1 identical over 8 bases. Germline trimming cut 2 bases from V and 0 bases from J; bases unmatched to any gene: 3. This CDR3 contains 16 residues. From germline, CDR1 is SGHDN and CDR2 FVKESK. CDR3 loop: CASSQTTGGSYNEQFF. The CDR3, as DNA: TGTGCCAGCAGCCAAACCACAGGGGGCTCCTACAATGAGCAGTTCTTC.

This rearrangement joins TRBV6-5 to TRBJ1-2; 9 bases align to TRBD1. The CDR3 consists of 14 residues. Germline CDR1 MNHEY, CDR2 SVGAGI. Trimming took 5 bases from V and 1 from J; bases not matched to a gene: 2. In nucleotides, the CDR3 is TGTGCCAGCAGTAGGGACAGGGATAACTATGGCTACACCTTC. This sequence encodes CASSRDRDNYGYTF.

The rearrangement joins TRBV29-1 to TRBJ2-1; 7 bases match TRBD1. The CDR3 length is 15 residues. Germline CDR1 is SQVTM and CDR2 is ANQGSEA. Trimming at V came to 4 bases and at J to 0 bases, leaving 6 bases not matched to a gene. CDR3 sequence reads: CSVALGQNSYNEQFF. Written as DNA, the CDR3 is TGCAGCGTTGCTTTGGGACAGAACTCCTACAATGAGCAGTTCTTC.

The CDR3: CASSVFGQGDGYTF. The CDR3 bases are TGTGCCAGCTCGGTTTTCGGACAGGGTGACGGCTACACCTTC. J is TRBJ1-2 and V is TRBV18; 8 positions agree with TRBD1. CDR3 size: 14 residues. Germline V CDR1 and CDR2: KGHSH, LQKENI. V was clipped by 6 bases and J by 8 bases; unmatched bases: 11.

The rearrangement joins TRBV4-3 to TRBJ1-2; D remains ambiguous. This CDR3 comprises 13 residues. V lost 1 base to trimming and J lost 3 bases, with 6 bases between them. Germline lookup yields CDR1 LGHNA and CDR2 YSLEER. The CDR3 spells CASSQATDYGYTF. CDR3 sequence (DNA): TGCGCCAGCAGCCAAGCGACTGACTATGGCTACACCTTC.

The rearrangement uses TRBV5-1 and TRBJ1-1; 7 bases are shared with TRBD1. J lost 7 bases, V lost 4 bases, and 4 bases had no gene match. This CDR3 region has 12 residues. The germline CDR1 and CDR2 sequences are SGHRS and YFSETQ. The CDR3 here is CASSRDRDEAFF. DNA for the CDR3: TGCGCCAGCAGCAGAGACAGGGATGAAGCTTTCTTT.

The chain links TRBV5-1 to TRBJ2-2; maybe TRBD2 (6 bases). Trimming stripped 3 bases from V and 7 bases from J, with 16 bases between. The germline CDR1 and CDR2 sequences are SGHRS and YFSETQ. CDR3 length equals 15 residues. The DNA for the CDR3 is TGCGCCAGCAGCTGGGGCGGGACCCAGAACGGGGAGCTGTTTTTT. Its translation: CASSWGGTQNGELFF.

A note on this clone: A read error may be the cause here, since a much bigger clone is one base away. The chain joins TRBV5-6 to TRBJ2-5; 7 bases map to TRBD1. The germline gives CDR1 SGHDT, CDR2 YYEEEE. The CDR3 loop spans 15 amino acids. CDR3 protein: CASSFPTGIQKTQYF. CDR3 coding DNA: TGTGCCAGCAGTTTTCCGACAGGGATCCAAAAGACCCAGTACTTC.

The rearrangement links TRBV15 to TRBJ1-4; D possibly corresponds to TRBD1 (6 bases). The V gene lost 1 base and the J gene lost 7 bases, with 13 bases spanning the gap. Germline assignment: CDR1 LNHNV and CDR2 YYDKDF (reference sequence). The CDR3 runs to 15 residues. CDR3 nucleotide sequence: TGTGCCACCAGCAGAGTTGGGGGCCATGGTGAAAAACTGTTTTTT. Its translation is CATSRVGGHGEKLFF. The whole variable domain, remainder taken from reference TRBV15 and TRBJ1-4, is DAMVIQNPRYQVTQFGKPVTLSCSQTLNHNVMYWYQQKSSQAPKLLFHYYDKDFNNEADTPDNFQSRRPNTSFCFLDIRSPGLGDTAMYLCATSRVGGHGEKLFFGSGTQLSVL.

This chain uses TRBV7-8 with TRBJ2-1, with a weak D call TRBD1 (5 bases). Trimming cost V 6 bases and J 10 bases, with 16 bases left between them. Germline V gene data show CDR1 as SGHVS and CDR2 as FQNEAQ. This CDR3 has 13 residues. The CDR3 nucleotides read TGTGCCAGCAGGTGGTCAGGGCGACAGGAGCAGTTCTTC. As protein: CASRWSGRQEQFF.

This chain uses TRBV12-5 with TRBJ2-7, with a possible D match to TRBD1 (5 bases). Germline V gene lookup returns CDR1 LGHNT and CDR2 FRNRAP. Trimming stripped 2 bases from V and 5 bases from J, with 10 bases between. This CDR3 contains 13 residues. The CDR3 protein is CASGLSWGHEQYV. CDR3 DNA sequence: TGTGCTAGTGGTTTGTCATGGGGCCACGAGCAGTACGTC.